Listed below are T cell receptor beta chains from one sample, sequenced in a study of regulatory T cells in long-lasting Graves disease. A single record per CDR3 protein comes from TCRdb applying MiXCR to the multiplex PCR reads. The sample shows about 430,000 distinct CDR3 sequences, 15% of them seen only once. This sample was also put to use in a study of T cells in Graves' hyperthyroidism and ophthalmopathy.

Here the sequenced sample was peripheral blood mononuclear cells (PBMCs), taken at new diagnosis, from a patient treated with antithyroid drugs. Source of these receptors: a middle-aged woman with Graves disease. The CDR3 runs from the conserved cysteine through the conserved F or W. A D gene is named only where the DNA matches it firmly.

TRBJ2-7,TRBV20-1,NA,CSATEAQNSYEQYF
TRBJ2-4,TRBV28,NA,CASSLWRGIQYF
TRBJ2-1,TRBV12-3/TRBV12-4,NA,CASSFWQGSYNEQFF
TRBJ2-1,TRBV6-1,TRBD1,CASSAIPGQGNNEQFF
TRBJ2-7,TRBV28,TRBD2,CATERGLAGDLEQYF
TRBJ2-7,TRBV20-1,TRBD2,CSARGWGGIEQYF
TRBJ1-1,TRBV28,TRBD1,CASSLMRGLVGAFF
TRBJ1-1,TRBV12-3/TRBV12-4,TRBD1,CASNIVGGARLAFF
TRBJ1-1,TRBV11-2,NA,CASSFVLNTEAFF
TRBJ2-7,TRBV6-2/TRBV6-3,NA,CASSYLPGKTYEQYF
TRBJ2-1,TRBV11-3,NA,CASSLEGGFSYNEQFF
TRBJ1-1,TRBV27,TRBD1,CASSSGTGGPTEAFF
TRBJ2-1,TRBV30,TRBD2,CAWNPGLAYYNEQFF
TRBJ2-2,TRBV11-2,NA,CASSYALGTGELFF
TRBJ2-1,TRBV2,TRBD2,CASSPSGRYEQFF
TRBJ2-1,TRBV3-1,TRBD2,CASSHWASGSRYNEQFF
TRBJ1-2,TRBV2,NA,CASSERGDDGYNYGYTF
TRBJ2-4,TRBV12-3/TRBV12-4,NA,CASSLDTNIQYF
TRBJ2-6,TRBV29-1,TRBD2,CSVEQLAGHSGANVLTF
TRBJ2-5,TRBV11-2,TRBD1,CASSLGAGQGDLETQYF
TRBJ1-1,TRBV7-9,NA,CASSPDSQKAFF
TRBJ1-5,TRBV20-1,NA,CSASTGIQPQHF
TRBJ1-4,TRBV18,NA,CASSPQAGLSEKLFF
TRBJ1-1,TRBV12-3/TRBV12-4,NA,CASSLPYLQGNTEAFF
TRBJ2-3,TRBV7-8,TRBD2,CASSLPVGRGTDTQYF
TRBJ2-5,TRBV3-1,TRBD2,CASSEGSLAEETQYF
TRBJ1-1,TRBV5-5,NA,CASCRREPFGGYTEAFF
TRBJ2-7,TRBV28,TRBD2,CASRPRGGTYEQYF
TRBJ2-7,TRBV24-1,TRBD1,CATSVQGEGEQYF
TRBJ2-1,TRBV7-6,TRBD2,CASSLWLAGEDLSYNEQFF
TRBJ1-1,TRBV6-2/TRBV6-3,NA,CASSERKMNTEAFF
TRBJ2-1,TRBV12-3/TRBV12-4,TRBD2,CASSFGLGSGRSNEQFF
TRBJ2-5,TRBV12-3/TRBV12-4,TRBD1,CASSTGQEETQYF
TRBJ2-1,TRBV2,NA,CASSGGVGTGIRTQGFF
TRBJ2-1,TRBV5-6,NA,CASSLEASLGVYEQFF
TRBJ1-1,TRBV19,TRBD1,CASSIRGPYRAEAFF
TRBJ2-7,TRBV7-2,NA,CASSLDGSGEQYF
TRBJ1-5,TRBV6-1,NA,CASSEGSWALGNQPQHF
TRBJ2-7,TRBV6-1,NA,CASNPRRDLLYEQYF
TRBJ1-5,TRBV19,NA,CASMGGNQPQHF
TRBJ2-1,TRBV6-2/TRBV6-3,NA,CASTGGLSSYNEQFF
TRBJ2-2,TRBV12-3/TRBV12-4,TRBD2,CASNPAGSTGELFF